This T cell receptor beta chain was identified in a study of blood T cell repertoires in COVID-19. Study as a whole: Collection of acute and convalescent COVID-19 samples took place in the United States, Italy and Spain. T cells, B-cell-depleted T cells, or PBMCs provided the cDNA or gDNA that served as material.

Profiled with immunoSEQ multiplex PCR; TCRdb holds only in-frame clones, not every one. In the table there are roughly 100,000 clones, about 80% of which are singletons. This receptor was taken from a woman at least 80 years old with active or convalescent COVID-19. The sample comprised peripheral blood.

CDR3 loop: CASSEQGYSGYTF. The DNA of the CDR3 is TGTGCCAGCAGCGAACAGGGGTATAGCGGCTACACCTTC. The chain couples TRBV12-3 or TRBV12-4 to TRBJ1-2; TRBD1 agrees at 7 bases. V lost 6 bases, J lost 8 bases, and 9 bases stayed unmatched. This CDR3 is 13 amino acids long.